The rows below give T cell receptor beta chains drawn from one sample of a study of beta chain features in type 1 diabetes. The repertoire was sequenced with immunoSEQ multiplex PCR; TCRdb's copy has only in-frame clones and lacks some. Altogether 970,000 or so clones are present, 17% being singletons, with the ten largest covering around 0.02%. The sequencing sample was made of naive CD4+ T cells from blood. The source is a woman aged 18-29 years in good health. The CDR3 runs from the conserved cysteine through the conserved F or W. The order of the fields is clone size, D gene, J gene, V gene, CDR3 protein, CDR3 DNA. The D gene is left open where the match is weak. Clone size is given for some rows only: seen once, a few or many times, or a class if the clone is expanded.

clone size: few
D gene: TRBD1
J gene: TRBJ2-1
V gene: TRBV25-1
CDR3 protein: CASSDAPGQGFYNEQFF
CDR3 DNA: TGTGCCAGCAGTGACGCCCCGGGACAGGGGTTCTACAATGAGCAGTTCTTC

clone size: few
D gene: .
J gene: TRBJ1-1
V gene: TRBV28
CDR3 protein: CASSFPGTPNTEAFF
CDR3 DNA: TGTGCCAGCAGTTTCCCCGGGACACCGAACACTGAAGCTTTCTTT

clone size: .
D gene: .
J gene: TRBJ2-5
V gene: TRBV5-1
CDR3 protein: CASSPGGTDQETQYF
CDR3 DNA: TGCGCCAGCAGCCCCGGCGGGACAGACCAAGAGACCCAGTACTTC

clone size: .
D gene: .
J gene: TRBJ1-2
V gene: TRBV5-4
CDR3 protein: CASSLGSPGGFYGYTF
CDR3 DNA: TGTGCCAGCAGCTTGGGATCCCCGGGGGGATTCTATGGCTACACCTTC

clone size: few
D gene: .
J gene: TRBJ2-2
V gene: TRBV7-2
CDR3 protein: CASSSQMNTGELFF
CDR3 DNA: TGTGCCAGCAGTTCCCAAATGAACACCGGGGAGCTGTTTTTT

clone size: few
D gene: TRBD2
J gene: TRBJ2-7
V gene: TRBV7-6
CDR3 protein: CASSLRGGDEQYF
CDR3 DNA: TGTGCCAGCAGCCTCCGGGGGGGCGACGAGCAGTACTTC

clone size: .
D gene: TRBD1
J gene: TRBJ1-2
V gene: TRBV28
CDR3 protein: CASRGRTGFFGYTF
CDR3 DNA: TGTGCCAGCAGGGGCAGGACAGGCTTCTTTGGCTACACCTTC

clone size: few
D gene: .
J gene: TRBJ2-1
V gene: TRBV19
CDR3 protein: CASSMRGQAQEPYNEQFF
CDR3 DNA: TGTGCCAGTAGTATGAGGGGACAAGCCCAAGAACCATACAATGAGCAGTTCTTC

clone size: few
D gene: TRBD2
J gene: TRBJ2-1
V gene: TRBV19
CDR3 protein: CASRKRGTPSSNEQFF
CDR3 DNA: TGTGCCAGCCGAAAGCGGGGGACTCCTTCCAGCAATGAGCAGTTCTTC

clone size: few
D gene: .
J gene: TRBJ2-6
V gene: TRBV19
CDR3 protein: CASSVRQSSGANVLTF
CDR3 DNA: TGTGCCAGTAGTGTTCGACAGAGCTCTGGGGCCAACGTCCTGACTTTC

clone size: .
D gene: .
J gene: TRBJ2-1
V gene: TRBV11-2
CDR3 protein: CASSLAVQRFYEQFF
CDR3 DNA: TGTGCCAGCAGCTTAGCTGTACAGAGATTCTATGAGCAGTTCTTC

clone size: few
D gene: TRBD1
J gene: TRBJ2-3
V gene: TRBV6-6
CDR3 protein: CASSPRGGQGTDTQYF
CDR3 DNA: TGTGCCAGCAGCCCTAGGGGCGGACAGGGCACAGATACGCAGTATTTT

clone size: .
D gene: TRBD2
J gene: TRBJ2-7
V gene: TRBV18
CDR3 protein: CASTGATSGSSYEQYF
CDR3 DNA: TGTGCCAGCACAGGCGCGACTAGCGGAAGTTCCTACGAGCAGTACTTC

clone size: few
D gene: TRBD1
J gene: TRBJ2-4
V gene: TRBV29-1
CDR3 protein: CSAGDRGNIQYF
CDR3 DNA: TGCAGCGCAGGGGACAGGGGAAACATTCAGTACTTC

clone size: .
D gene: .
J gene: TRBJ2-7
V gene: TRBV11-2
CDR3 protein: CASRFSGAHSYEQYF
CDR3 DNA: TGTGCCAGCAGGTTCTCAGGGGCGCATTCCTACGAGCAGTACTTC

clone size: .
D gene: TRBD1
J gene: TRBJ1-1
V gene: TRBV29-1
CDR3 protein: CSATGTFHTEAFF
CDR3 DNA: TGCAGCGCGACAGGGACTTTTCACACTGAAGCTTTCTTT

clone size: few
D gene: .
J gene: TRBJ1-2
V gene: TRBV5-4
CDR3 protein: CASSLPQAYGYTF
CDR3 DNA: TGTGCCAGCAGCTTGCCCCAGGCCTATGGCTACACCTTC

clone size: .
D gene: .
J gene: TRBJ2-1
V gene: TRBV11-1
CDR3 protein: CASSPLSALNNEQFF
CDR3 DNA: TGTGCCAGTTCCCCCCTGTCAGCGCTCAACAATGAGCAGTTCTTC

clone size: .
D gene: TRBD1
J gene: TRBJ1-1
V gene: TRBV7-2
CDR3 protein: CASSPGQSTEAFF
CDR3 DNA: TGTGCCAGCAGCCCGGGACAGTCCACCGAAGCTTTCTTT

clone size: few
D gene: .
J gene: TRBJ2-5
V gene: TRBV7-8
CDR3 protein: CASRTVTGETQYF
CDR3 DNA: TGTGCCAGCAGGACGGTCACGGGGGAGACCCAGTACTTC

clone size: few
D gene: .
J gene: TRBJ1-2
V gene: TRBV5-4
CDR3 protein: CASSLDSGSVYGYTF
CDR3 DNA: TGTGCCAGCAGCTTGGATTCGGGATCGGTATATGGCTACACCTTC

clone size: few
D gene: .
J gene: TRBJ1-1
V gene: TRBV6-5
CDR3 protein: CASSPPGRVDTEAFF
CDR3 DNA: TGTGCCAGCAGTCCTCCCGGCAGGGTGGACACTGAAGCTTTCTTT

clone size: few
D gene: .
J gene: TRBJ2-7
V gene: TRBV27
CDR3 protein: CASRRGSEQYF
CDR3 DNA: TGTGCCAGCAGGAGAGGAAGCGAGCAGTACTTC

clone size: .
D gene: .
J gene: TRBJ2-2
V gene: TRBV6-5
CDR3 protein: CASSYLVGPNTGELFF
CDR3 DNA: TGTGCCAGCAGTTACTTGGTGGGGCCGAACACCGGGGAGCTGTTTTTT

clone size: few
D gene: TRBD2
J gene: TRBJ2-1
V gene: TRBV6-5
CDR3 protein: CASSYSPAGGLREQFF
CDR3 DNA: TGTGCCAGCAGTTACTCTCCAGCGGGAGGGCTAAGAGAGCAGTTCTTC

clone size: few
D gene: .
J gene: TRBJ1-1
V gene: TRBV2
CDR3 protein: CASSGWGEAFF
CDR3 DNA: TGTGCCAGCAGTGGATGGGGAGAAGCTTTCTTT

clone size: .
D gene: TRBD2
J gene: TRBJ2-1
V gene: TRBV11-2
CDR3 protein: CASRLAGAGNEQFF
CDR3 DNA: TGTGCCAGCAGGCTAGCGGGAGCCGGGAATGAGCAGTTCTTC

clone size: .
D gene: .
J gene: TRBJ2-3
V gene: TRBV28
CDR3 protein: CASSRDGGTDTQYF
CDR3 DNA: TGTGCCAGCAGTCGTGATGGGGGCACAGATACGCAGTATTTT

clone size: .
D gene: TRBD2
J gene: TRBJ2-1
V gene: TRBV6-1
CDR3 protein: CASSETSGRVYNEQFF
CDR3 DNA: TGTGCCAGCAGTGAGACTAGCGGGAGGGTATACAATGAGCAGTTCTTC

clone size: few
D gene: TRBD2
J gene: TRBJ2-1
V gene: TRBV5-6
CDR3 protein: CASSFGLAGYNEQFF
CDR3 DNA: TGTGCCAGCAGCTTTGGACTAGCGGGGTACAATGAGCAGTTCTTC

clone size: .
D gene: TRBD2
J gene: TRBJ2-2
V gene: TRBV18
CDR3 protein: CASSPGLAETGELFF
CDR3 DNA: TGTGCCAGCTCACCTGGACTAGCGGAAACCGGGGAGCTGTTTTTT

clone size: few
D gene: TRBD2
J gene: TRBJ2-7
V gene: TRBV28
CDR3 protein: CASSPSTSGSHEQYF
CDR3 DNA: TGTGCCAGCAGTCCCTCGACTAGCGGGAGCCACGAGCAGTACTTC

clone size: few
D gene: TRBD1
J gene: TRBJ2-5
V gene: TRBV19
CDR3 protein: CASSLGTGQETQYF
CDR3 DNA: TGTGCCAGTAGTCTCGGGACAGGGCAAGAGACCCAGTACTTC

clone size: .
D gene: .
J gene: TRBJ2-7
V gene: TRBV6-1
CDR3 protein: CASLLGGYEQYF
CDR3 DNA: TGTGCCAGCCTACTAGGGGGTTACGAGCAGTACTTC

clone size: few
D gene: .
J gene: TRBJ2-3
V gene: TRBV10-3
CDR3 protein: CAISENGPSDTQYF
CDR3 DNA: TGTGCCATCAGTGAAAACGGGCCATCGGATACGCAGTATTTT

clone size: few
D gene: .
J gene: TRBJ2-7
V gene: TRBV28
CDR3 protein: CASSPAATYEQYF
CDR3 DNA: TGTGCCAGCAGTCCAGCTGCTACCTACGAGCAGTACTTC

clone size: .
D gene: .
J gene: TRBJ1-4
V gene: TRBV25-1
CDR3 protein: CASGFRGSNEKLFF
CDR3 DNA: TGTGCCAGCGGTTTCAGGGGTTCTAATGAAAAACTGTTTTTT

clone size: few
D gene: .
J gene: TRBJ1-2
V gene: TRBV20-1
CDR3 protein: CSAGTLYGYTF
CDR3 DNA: TGCAGTGCCGGGACCCTTTATGGCTACACCTTC

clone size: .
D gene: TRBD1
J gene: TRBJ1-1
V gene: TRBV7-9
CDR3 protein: CASRPTGQGSTEAFF
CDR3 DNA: TGTGCCAGCAGGCCGACGGGACAGGGGAGTACTGAAGCTTTCTTT

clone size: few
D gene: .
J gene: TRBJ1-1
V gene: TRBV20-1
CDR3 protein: CSARRQTEAFF
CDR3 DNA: TGCAGTGCCAGACGACAGACTGAAGCTTTCTTT

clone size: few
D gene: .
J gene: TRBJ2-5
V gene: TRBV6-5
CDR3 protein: CASSYMGGLDQETQYF
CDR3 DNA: TGTGCCAGCAGTTACATGGGGGGCCTGGACCAAGAGACCCAGTACTTC

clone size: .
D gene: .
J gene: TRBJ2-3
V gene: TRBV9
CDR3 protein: CASSVEAGADTQYF
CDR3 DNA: TGTGCCAGCAGCGTAGAGGCGGGGGCCGATACGCAGTATTTT

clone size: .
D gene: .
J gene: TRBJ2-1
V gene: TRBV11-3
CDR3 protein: CASSLESAREQFF
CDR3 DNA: TGTGCCAGCAGCTTAGAGTCGGCCCGGGAGCAGTTCTTC